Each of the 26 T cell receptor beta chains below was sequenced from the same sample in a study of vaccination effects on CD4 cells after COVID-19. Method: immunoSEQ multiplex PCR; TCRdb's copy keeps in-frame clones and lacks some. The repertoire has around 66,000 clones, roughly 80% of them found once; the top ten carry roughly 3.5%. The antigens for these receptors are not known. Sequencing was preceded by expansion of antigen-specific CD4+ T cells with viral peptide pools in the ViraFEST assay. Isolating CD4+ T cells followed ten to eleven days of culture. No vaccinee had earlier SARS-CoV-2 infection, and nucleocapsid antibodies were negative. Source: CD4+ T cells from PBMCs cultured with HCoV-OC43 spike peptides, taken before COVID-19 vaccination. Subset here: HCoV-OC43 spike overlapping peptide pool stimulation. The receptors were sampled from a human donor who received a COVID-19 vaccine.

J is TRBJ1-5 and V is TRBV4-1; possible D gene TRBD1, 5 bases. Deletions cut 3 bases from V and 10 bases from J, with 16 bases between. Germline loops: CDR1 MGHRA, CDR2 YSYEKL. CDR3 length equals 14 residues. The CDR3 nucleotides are TGCGCCAGCAGCCAGTCGACAGCGGAAAAACCCCAGCATTTT. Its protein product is CASSQSTAEKPQHF.

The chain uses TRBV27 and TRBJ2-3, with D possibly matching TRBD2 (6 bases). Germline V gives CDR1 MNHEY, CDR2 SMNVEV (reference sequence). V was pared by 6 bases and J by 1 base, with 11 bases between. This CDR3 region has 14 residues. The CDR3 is CASSFPGGTDTQYF. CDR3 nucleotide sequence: TGTGCCAGCAGCTTCCCGGGGGGCACAGATACGCAGTATTTT.

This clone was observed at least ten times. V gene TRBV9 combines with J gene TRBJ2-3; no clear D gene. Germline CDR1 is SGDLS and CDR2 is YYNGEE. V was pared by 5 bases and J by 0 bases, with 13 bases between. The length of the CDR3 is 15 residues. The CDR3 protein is CASRRRADSTDTQYF. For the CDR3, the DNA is TGTGCCAGCAGACGTAGGGCAGATAGCACAGATACGCAGTATTTT. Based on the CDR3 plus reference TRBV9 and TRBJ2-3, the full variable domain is DSGVTQTPKHLITATGQRVTLRCSPRSGDLSVYWYQQSLDQGLQFLIQYYNGEERAKGNILERFSAQQFPDLHSELNLSSLELGDSALYFCASRRRADSTDTQYFGPGTRLTVL.

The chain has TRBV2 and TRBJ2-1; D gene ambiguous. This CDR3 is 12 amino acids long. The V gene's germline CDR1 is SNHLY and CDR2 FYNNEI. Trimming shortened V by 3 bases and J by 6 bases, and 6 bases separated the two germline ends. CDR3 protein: CASSEWGNEQFF. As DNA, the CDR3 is TGTGCCAGCAGTGAGTGGGGCAATGAGCAGTTCTTC.

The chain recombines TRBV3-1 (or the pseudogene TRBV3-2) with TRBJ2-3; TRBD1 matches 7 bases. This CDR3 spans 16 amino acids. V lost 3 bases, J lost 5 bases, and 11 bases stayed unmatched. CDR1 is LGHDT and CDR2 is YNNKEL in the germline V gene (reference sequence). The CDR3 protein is CASSQVTGTEQDTQYF. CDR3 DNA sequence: TGTGCCAGCAGCCAGGTTACCGGGACAGAACAAGATACGCAGTATTTT.

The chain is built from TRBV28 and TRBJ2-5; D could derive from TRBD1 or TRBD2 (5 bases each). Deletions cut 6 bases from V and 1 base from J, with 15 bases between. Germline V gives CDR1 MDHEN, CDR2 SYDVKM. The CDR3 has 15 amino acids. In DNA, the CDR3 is TGTGCCAGCAGGGATGCCCCCGGGACCCAAGAGACCCAGTACTTC. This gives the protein CASRDAPGTQETQYF.

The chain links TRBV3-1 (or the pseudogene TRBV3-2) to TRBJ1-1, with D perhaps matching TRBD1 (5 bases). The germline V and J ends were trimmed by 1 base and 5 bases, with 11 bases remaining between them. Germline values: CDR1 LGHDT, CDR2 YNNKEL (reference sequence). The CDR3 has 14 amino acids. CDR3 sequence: CASSQGGRGTEAFF. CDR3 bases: TGTGCCAGCAGCCAAGGGGGGAGAGGGACTGAAGCTTTCTTT.

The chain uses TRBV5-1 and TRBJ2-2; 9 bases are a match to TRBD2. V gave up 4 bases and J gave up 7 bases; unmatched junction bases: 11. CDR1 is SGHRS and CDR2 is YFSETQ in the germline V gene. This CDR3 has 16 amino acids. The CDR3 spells CASSPRAGGLSGELFF. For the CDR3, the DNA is TGCGCCAGCAGCCCTCGAGCGGGGGGCTTGAGCGGGGAGCTGTTTTTT.

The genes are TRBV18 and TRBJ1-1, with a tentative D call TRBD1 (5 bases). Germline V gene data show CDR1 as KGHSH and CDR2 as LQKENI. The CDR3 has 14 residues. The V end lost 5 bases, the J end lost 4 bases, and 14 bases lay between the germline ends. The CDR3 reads CASSADSIGTEAFF. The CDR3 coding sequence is TGTGCCAGCTCAGCCGACAGTATAGGCACTGAAGCTTTCTTT.

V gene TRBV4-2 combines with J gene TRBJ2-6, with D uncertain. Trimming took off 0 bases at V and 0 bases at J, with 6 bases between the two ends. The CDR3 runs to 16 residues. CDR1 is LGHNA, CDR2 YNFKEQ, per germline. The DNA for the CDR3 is TGTGCCAGCAGCCAAGATCTGAGCTCTGGGGCCAACGTCCTGACTTTC. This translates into CASSQDLSSGANVLTF.

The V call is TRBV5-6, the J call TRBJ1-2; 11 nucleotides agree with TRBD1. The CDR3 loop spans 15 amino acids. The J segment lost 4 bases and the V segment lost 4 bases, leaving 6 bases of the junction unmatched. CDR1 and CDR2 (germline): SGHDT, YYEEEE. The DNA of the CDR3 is TGTGCCAGCAGCCCGGACAGGGGGCAGGGCTATGGCTACACCTTC. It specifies CASSPDRGQGYGYTF.

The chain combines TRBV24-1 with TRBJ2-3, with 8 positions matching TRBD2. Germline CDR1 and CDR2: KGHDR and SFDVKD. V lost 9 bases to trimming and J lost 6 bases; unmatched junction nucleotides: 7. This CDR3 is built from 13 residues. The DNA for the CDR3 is TGTGCCACCCCCGGGGGGGCGACCGATACGCAGTATTTT. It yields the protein CATPGGATDTQYF.

CDR3 DNA sequence: TGTGCCAGCTGTAGGGGGTTTCCCCAAGAAGAGACCCAGTACTTC. Its translation is CASCRGFPQEETQYF. The V call is TRBV5-5, the J call TRBJ2-5, with a tentative D call TRBD1 (6 bases). The CDR3 length is 15 residues. Between the trimmed V and J ends, which lost 7 bases and 3 bases, there was a span of 19 bases. Germline assignment: CDR1 SGHKS and CDR2 YYEKEE (reference sequence).

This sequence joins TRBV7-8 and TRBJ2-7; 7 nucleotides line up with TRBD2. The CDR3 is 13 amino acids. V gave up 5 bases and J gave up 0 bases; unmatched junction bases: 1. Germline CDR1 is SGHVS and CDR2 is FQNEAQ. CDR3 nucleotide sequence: TGTGCCAGCAGCCGCGGGGGCTCCTACGAGCAGTACGTC. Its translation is CASSRGGSYEQYV.

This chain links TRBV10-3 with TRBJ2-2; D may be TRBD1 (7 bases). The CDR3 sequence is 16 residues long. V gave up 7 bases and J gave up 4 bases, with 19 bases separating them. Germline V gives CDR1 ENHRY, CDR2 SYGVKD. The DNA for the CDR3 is TGTGCCATCAAGGCTAGGGGGACAGCGGGCACCGGGGAGCTGTTTTTT. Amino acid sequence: CAIKARGTAGTGELFF.

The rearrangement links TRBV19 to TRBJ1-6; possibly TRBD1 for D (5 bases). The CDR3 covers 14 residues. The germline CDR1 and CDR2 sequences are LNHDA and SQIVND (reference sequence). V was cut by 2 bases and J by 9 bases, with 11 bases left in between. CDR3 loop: CASSITGGSSPLHF. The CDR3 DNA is TGTGCCAGTAGTATAACGGGGGGGTCTTCACCCCTCCACTTT.

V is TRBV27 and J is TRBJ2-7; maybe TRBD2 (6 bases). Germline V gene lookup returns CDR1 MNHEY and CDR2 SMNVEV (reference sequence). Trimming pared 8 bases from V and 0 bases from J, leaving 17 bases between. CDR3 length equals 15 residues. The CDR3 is CASHPRGLSSYEQYV. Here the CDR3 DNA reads TGTGCCAGCCACCCACGGGGGTTGAGCTCCTACGAGCAGTACGTC.

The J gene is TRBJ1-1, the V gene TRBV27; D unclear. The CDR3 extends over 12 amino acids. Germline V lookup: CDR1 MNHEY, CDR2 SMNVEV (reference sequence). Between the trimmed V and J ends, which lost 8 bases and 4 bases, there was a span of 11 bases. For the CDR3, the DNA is TGTGCCAGCTGCGGTCCCGGCACTGAAGCTTTCTTT. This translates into CASCGPGTEAFF.

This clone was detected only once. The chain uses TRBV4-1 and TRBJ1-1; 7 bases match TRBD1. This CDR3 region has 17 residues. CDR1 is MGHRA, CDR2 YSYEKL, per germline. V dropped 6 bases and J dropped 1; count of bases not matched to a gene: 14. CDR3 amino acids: CASRQFPARGENTEAFF. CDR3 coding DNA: TGCGCCAGCAGACAATTCCCCGCCAGGGGGGAGAACACTGAAGCTTTCTTT.

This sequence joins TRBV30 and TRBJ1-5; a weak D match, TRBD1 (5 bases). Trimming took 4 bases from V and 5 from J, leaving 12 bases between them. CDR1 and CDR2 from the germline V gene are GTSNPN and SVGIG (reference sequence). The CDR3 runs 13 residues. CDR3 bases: TGTGCCTGGAATCGGGGGGATTATCAGCCCCAGCATTTT. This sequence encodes CAWNRGDYQPQHF.

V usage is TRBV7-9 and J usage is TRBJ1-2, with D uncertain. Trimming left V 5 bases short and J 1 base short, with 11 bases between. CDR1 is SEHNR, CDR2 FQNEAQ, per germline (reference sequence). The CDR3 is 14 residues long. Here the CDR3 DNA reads TGTGCCAGCAGCCTCCTCCCGGATAACTATGGCTACACCTTC. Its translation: CASSLLPDNYGYTF. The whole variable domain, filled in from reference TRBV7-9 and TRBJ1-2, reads DTGVSQNPRHKITKRGQNVTFRCDPISEHNRLYWYRQTLGQGPEFLTYFQNEAQLEKSRLLSDRFSAERPKGSFSTLEIQRTEQGDSAMYLCASSLLPDNYGYTFGSGTRLTVV.

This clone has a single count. The CDR3: CASRTQGQTQGTGELFF. CDR3 coding DNA: TGTGCCAGCAGGACACAGGGCCAAACGCAGGGGACCGGGGAGCTGTTTTTT. This chain joins TRBV3-1 (or the pseudogene TRBV3-2) and TRBJ2-2; possible D gene TRBD1, 6 bases. Germline CDR1 and CDR2: LGHDT and YNNKEL (reference sequence). Between the trimmed V and J ends, which lost 6 bases and 5 bases, there was a span of 22 bases. This CDR3 is built from 17 residues.

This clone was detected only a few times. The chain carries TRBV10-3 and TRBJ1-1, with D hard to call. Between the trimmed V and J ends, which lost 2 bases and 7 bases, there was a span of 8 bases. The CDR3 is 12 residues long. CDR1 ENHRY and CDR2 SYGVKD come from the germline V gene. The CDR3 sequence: CAISEGKGEAFF. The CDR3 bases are TGTGCCATCAGTGAGGGAAAGGGTGAAGCTTTCTTT.

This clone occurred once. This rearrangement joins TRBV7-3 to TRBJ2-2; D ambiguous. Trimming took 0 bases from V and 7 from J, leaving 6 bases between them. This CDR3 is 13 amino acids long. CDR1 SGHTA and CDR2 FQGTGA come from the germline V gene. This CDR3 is CASSLTMNGELFF. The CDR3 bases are TGTGCCAGCAGCTTAACGATGAACGGGGAGCTGTTTTTT.

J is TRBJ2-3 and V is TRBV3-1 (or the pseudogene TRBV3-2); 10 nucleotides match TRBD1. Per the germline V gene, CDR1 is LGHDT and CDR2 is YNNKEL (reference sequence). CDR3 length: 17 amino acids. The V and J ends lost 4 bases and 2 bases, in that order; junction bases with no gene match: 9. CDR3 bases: TGTGCCAGCAGCCCCTCGACAGGGGGCCGGCACACAGATACGCAGTATTTT. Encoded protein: CASSPSTGGRHTDTQYF.

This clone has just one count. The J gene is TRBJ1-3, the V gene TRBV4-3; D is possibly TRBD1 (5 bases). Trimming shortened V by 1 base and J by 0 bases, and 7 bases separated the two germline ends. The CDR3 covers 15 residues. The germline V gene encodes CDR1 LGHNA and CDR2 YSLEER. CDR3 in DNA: TGCGCCAGCAGCCAAGGACAGAGCTCTGGAAACACCATATATTTT. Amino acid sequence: CASSQGQSSGNTIYF.